This T cell receptor beta chain was captured by sequencing in a study of PD-1 blockade in classical Hodgkin lymphoma. Whole-study context: Patients received nivolumab 3 mg/kg intravenously every 2 weeks.

V shed 0 bases and J 3 bases; nucleotides not matched to a gene: 4. Germline V gene data show CDR1 as LGHNA and CDR2 as YSLEER. The CDR3 has 16 amino acids. Libraries were prepared by immunoSEQ multiplex PCR; TCRdb keeps only in-frame clonotypes and omits some of them. There are about 21,000 clones in the sample; roughly 72% occur only once, and 20% to 25% lies in the top ten. Regarding the study as a whole: Complete responders possessed baseline diversity comparable to newly diagnosed patients. It was CD4+ TCR diversity, not CD8+, that rose significantly by C4D1.

On this clone itself: The antigen remains unidentified.

Following autologous stem cell transplantation, relapse occurred in every patient, and exposure to brentuximab vedotin varied. Reported best responses ranged across complete response, partial response or progressive disease. The material was peripheral blood mononuclear cells (PBMCs), obtained at baseline. The receptor was isolated from a human donor with classical Hodgkin lymphoma. The J gene is TRBJ1-3, the V gene TRBV4-3, with TRBD1 identical over 8 bases. The CDR3: CASSQELQGGGNTIYF. CDR3 sequence (DNA): TGCGCCAGCAGCCAAGAATTACAGGGGGGTGGAAACACCATATATTTT.